Listed below are T cell receptor beta chains from one sample, sequenced in a study of blood T cells in healthy people across ages. TCRdb independently ran MiXCR on the 5' RACE reads; one entry per CDR3 protein. The sample includes approximately 800,000 distinct CDR3 sequences, about half of them seen just once. The sample consisted of blood. These receptors all come from a man older than 75 in good health. CDR3s include the opening cysteine and the closing phenylalanine or tryptophan. Fields, in order: J gene, V gene, CDR3 protein.

j_call: TRBJ2-1; v_call: TRBV7-2; cdr3_aa: CASSPLVGRTSSYNEQFF
j_call: TRBJ2-1; v_call: TRBV20-1; cdr3_aa: CSARQRTSPMLSEQFF
j_call: TRBJ2-5; v_call: TRBV5-1; cdr3_aa: CASSLVGQQETQYF
j_call: TRBJ2-3; v_call: TRBV7-9; cdr3_aa: CASSLKRARDTQYF
j_call: TRBJ2-7; v_call: TRBV20-1; cdr3_aa: CSAKASSYEQYF
j_call: TRBJ1-6; v_call: TRBV5-5; cdr3_aa: CASSSFVVRNSPLHF
j_call: .; v_call: TRBV7-2; cdr3_aa: CASRPLGGGSTYIQETQYF
j_call: TRBJ2-7; v_call: TRBV7-2; cdr3_aa: CASSFTGQGYEQYF
j_call: TRBJ2-5; v_call: TRBV24-1; cdr3_aa: CATSDWTGAYQETQYF
j_call: TRBJ2-3; v_call: TRBV5-6; cdr3_aa: CASSLFSSAGLNTQYF
j_call: TRBJ2-5; v_call: TRBV5-6; cdr3_aa: CASSLDRGPRETQYF
j_call: TRBJ2-6; v_call: TRBV7-8; cdr3_aa: CASSTQSTGSGANVLTF
j_call: TRBJ2-4; v_call: TRBV7-2; cdr3_aa: CASSTGRVGKNIQYF
j_call: TRBJ1-1; v_call: TRBV6-6; cdr3_aa: CASTEDVGTEAFF
j_call: TRBJ2-5; v_call: TRBV28; cdr3_aa: CASSLGRGGQETQYF
j_call: TRBJ2-7; v_call: TRBV29-1; cdr3_aa: CSVEAGGRYEQYF
j_call: TRBJ2-7; v_call: TRBV6-2/TRBV6-3; cdr3_aa: CASSFRLAGGDYEQYF
j_call: TRBJ2-7; v_call: TRBV27; cdr3_aa: CASRSGDPSYEQYF
j_call: TRBJ2-7; v_call: TRBV4-3; cdr3_aa: CASSQTGVSSYEQYF
j_call: TRBJ2-3; v_call: TRBV12-5; cdr3_aa: CASGLGTGYLDTQYF
j_call: TRBJ2-1; v_call: TRBV7-9; cdr3_aa: CASSSGTGEGPSYNEQFF
j_call: TRBJ2-3; v_call: TRBV29-1; cdr3_aa: CSVEGQGADTQYF
j_call: TRBJ2-4; v_call: TRBV6-5; cdr3_aa: CASSTQGAPAKNIQYF
j_call: TRBJ2-3; v_call: TRBV12-3/TRBV12-4; cdr3_aa: CASASVGDSDAQTSTDTQYF
j_call: TRBJ2-7; v_call: TRBV10-3; cdr3_aa: CAISESYSGREYEQYF
j_call: TRBJ2-7; v_call: TRBV20-1; cdr3_aa: CSALGQGNYEQYF
j_call: TRBJ1-1; v_call: TRBV29-1; cdr3_aa: CSVDRQVMNTEAFF
j_call: TRBJ2-1; v_call: TRBV27; cdr3_aa: CASNGGGHVNEQFF
j_call: .; v_call: TRBV7-3; cdr3_aa: CASSLDSSSYNEQYF
j_call: TRBJ2-7; v_call: TRBV25-1; cdr3_aa: CASSGSGTASYEQYF
j_call: TRBJ2-1; v_call: TRBV5-1; cdr3_aa: CASSLGQTYNEQFF
j_call: TRBJ2-3; v_call: TRBV7-8; cdr3_aa: CASTNLADGYTDTQYF
j_call: TRBJ2-7; v_call: TRBV7-6; cdr3_aa: CASSYCTGSDEQYF
j_call: TRBJ2-3; v_call: TRBV7-2; cdr3_aa: CASSFVTGGIDTQYF
j_call: TRBJ2-3; v_call: TRBV28; cdr3_aa: CASSFLWAGKSTDTQYF